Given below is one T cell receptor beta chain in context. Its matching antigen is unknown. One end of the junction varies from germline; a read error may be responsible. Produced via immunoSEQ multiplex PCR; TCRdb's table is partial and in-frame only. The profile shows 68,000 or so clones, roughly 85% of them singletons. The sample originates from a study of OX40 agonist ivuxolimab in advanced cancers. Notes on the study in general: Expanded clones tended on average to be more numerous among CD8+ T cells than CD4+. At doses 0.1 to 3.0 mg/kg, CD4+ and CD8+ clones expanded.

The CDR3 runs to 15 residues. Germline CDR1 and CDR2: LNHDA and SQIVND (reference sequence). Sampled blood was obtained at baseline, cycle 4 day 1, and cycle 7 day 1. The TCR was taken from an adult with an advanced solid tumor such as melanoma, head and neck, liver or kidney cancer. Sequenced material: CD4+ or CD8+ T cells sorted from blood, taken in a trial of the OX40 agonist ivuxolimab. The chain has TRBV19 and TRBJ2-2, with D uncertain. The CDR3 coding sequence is TGTGCCAGTAGTTTAGATCCGACCGGCACCGGGGAGCTGTTTTTT. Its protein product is CASSLDPTGTGELFF. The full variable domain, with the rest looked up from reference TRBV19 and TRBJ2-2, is DGGITQSPKYLFRKEGQNVTLSCEQNLNHDAMYWYRQDPGQGLRLIYYSQIVNDFQKGDIAEGYSVSREKKESFPLTVTSAQKNPTAFYLCASSLDPTGTGELFFGEGSRLTVL.